The 9 T cell receptor beta chains below come from one sample, sequenced in a study of response to subunit inactivated influenza vaccine. TCRdb redid the calling of the RT-PCR reads with MiXCR, one entry per CDR3 protein. The sample includes about 180,000 distinct CDR3 sequences, around 9% seen only once; the top ten take approximately 10%. The material sequenced was non-naive T cells sorted from PBMCs, taken on the day of vaccination. The receptor set was obtained from a man in his forties or fifties who received an inactivated influenza vaccine.

V gene TRBV12-3 or TRBV12-4 combines with J gene TRBJ2-5; TRBD2 agrees at 9 bases. The CDR3 consists of 19 residues. J gave up 2 bases and V 11 bases, and 24 bases lay outside the gene matches. The CDR3: CAFSLLGLAGAHPQETQYF. The CDR3 DNA reads TGTGCCTTCAGTTTACTCGGTTTAGCGGGGGCGCACCCGCAAGAGACCCAGTACTTC.

This clonotype was counted between two and nine times. The CDR3 region has the DNA TGCAGTGCTTCCTCCCGGGGCGGACGCACAGATACGCAGTATTTT. This codes for CSASSRGGRTDTQYF. The chain employs TRBV20-1 and TRBJ2-3; perhaps D is TRBD1 or TRBD2 (5 bases each). The CDR3 has 15 amino acids. The V end was cut by 5 bases, the J end by 1 base, with 16 bases between. From germline, CDR1 is DFQATT and CDR2 SNEGSKA (reference sequence).

The table lists this clonotype with many counts. This chain uses TRBV5-5 with TRBJ1-2; a possible D gene is TRBD1 (6 bases). The germline gives CDR1 SGHKS, CDR2 YYEKEE (reference sequence). The ends were cut back, 0 bases at V and 8 bases at J, with 11 bases in the middle. CDR3 length: 13 residues. The chain's CDR3 is CASSLDWDKGYTF. The CDR3, as DNA: TGTGCCAGCAGCTTGGATTGGGACAAGGGCTACACCTTC.

This clonotype showed up many times. The V gene is TRBV7-6, the J gene TRBJ2-1; weak D call: TRBD2 (5 bases). The CDR3 runs 16 residues. Germline V gene sequence: CDR1 SGHVS, CDR2 FNYEAQ. V lost 5 bases to trimming and J lost 2 bases, with 16 bases between them. This chain's CDR3 is CASSPALVTTYNEQFF. The CDR3 DNA reads TGTGCCAGCAGCCCCGCGTTGGTGACTACCTACAATGAGCAGTTCTTC. The full variable domain, in which reference TRBV7-6 and TRBJ2-1 provide the parts outside the CDR3, is GAGVSQSPRYKVTKRGQDVALRCDPISGHVSLYWYRQALGQGPEFLTYFNYEAQQDKSGLPNDRFSAERPEGSISTLTIQRTEQRDSAMYRCASSPALVTTYNEQFFGPGTRLTVL.

The sample holds many counts of this clonotype. The V and J genes are TRBV12-3 or TRBV12-4 and TRBJ1-1; weak D call: TRBD1 (6 bases). With 4 bases removed from V and 6 bases from J, the gap between germline ends came to 15 bases. The CDR3 is made up of 14 amino acids. The CDR3 DNA follows: TGTGCCAGCAGTTCCGGGGCCAGGGGACCTGAAGCTTTCTTT. Translating gives CASSSGARGPEAFF.

This sequence joins TRBV10-3 and TRBJ1-2; possibly TRBD1 for D (5 bases). The V and J ends lost 6 bases and 8 bases respectively, with 16 bases between them. Germline CDR1 ENHRY, CDR2 SYGVKD. The CDR3 is 13 residues long. As DNA, the CDR3 is TGTGCCATCAGCGGGACGGACGGGAGCGGCTACACCTTC. It yields the protein CAISGTDGSGYTF.

This chain connects TRBV6-1 to TRBJ2-1; no reliable D call. The germline CDR1 and CDR2 sequences are MNHNS and SASEGT. V lost 5 bases, J lost 1 base, and 9 bases lay in between. This CDR3 region has 14 residues. CDR3 sequence reads: CASSRRESYNEQFF. CDR3 DNA sequence: TGTGCCAGCAGTCGGCGAGAGTCCTACAATGAGCAGTTCTTC.

The rearrangement links TRBV5-1 to TRBJ1-6, with a possible D match to TRBD1 (5 bases). CDR1 is SGHRS, CDR2 YFSETQ, per germline. The CDR3 has 15 residues. V was trimmed by 0 bases and J by 8 bases, leaving 12 bases between them. The chain's CDR3 is CASSLDDPGHSPLHF. CDR3 nucleotides: TGCGCCAGCAGCTTGGATGATCCAGGGCATTCACCCCTCCACTTT.

This clonotype has just a few counts. V usage is TRBV7-2 and J usage is TRBJ2-3; D perhaps matches TRBD2 (6 bases). The V gene's germline CDR1 is SGHTA and CDR2 FQGNSA. This CDR3 comprises 12 residues. The V end was cut by 5 bases, the J end by 13 bases, with 16 bases between. CDR3 amino acids: CASSKEGRREYF. The CDR3 DNA reads TGTGCCAGCAGCAAGGAGGGGCGTAGGGAGTATTTT.